A single T cell receptor beta chain is shown here with its context. Under the authors' procedure: The assay estimated nucleated cells by amplifying reference gene primers. Data came from immunoSEQ multiplex PCR; TCRdb stores just in-frame clones and leaves some out. The D gene and trimming were derived from the DNA, and the V and J assignments and clone size from that table. The table includes 200,000 to 300,000 clones, 70% to 90% detected once. Looked up from germline, CDR1 is MDHEN and CDR2 is SYDVKM. The CDR3 is made up of 13 amino acids. V was cut by 1 base and J by 7 bases, with 7 bases left in between. The source of the sample is a study of blood T cell repertoires in COVID-19. Study context: Acute-phase and convalescent COVID-19 samples originated in the United States, Italy and Spain. T cells, B-cell-depleted T cells, or PBMCs supplied cDNA or gDNA.

Seattle enrolled patients during active infection and tracked them longitudinally. The clonotype was recovered from an older woman with COVID-19, enrolled during active disease. Sequenced: peripheral blood. V usage is TRBV28 and J usage is TRBJ2-2; D not resolved. This CDR3 reads CASSLYRNGELFF. CDR3 sequence (DNA): TGTGCCAGCAGTTTATACAGAAACGGGGAGCTGTTTTTT.